The rows below give T cell receptor beta chains drawn from one sample of a study of blood T cell repertoires in COVID-19. The protocol was immunoSEQ multiplex PCR, while the TCRdb copy is restricted to in-frame clones and leaves out a portion. The table lists roughly 100,000 clones, about 85% of them singletons, with about 5.7% in the top ten. Sequencing was done on a sample of peripheral blood. The source is a woman in her forties or fifties with COVID-19, enrolled during active disease. CDR3s include the opening cysteine and the closing phenylalanine or tryptophan. A D gene is named only where the DNA matches it firmly. Size values are once, few and many counts, or a class for expanded clones, and some rows have none.

clone_size	d_call	v_call	j_call	cdr3_nt	cdr3_aa
-	-	TRBV2	TRBJ2-3	TGTGCCAGCAGTGTACAGGGATTAACCACAGATACGCAGTATTTT	CASSVQGLTTDTQYF
-	-	TRBV27	TRBJ1-4	TGTGCCAGCAGGCCCGATCAGGGAAATAATGAAAAACTGTTTTTT	CASRPDQGNNEKLFF
-	-	TRBV3-1/TRBV3-2	TRBJ1-3	TGTGCCAGCAGCCAAAAATACAGGGGAAACACCATATATTTT	CASSQKYRGNTIYF
-	-	TRBV5-1	TRBJ1-4	TGCGCCAGCAGCGCGGGATCCTCGGGGGTAACTAATGAAAAACTGTTTTTT	CASSAGSSGVTNEKLFF
-	-	TRBV14	TRBJ2-5	TGTGCCAGCAGCCAAGATCGGTTGACCCAGTACTTC	CASSQDRLTQYF
-	TRBD1	TRBV28	TRBJ2-1	TGTGCCAGCAGTTTGATGACAGGGCCTCACAATGAGCAGTTCTTC	CASSLMTGPHNEQFF
once	-	TRBV5-1	TRBJ1-4	TGCGCCAGCAGCTTGGTGTCAGCAACTAATGAAAAACTGTTTTTT	CASSLVSATNEKLFF
-	TRBD1	TRBV7-8	TRBJ1-4	TGTGCCAGCAGCCGAGGCGGACAGGCGAGTGAAGAAAAACTGTTTTTT	CASSRGGQASEEKLFF
-	-	TRBV30	TRBJ2-2	TGTGCCTGGAGTTGGGGAGAGACCGGGGAGCTGTTTTTT	CAWSWGETGELFF
once	TRBD1	TRBV28	TRBJ1-2	TGTGCCAGCAGTACAGGGGTTGACTATGGCTACACCTTC	CASSTGVDYGYTF
-	-	TRBV6-5	TRBJ2-7	TGTGCCAGCAGGGAGACAGACGAGCCTTCCTACGAGCAGTACTTC	CASRETDEPSYEQYF
-	TRBD2	TRBV3-1/TRBV3-2	TRBJ2-5	TGTGCCAGCAGCCAACGACTAGCGGGTCAGGAGACCCAGTACTTC	CASSQRLAGQETQYF
-	-	TRBV2	TRBJ1-2	TGTGCCAGCAGCGAGGCCCATGGCTATGGCTACACCTTC	CASSEAHGYGYTF
-	TRBD2	TRBV6-2/TRBV6-3	TRBJ2-1	TGTGCCAGCAGTCCGTATAGCGGGGGGGCCAACAATGAGCAGTTCTTC	CASSPYSGGANNEQFF
-	-	TRBV9	TRBJ1-1	TGTGCCAGCAGCGTAGAAGGGGGTGGCACTGAAGCTTTCTTT	CASSVEGGGTEAFF
-	TRBD2	TRBV27	TRBJ2-3	TGTGCCAGCAGAGAATTACGGGGGGGCACAGATACGCAGTATTTT	CASRELRGGTDTQYF
-	-	TRBV27	TRBJ2-7	TGTGCCAGCAGCGACCACGAGACAGTCTCCTACGAGCAGTACTTC	CASSDHETVSYEQYF
-	-	TRBV13	TRBJ1-4	TGTGCCAGCAGCTTAGGGCAGAATGAAAAACTGTTTTTT	CASSLGQNEKLFF
-	TRBD2	TRBV11-3	TRBJ2-2	TGTGCCAGCAGCTACAAGACTAGCCGGTACACCGGGGAGCTGTTTTTT	CASSYKTSRYTGELFF
-	-	TRBV12-3/TRBV12-4	TRBJ2-5	TGTGCCAGCAGTTTGAACCAGCGGGAGACCCAGTACTTC	CASSLNQRETQYF
once	-	TRBV28	TRBJ1-5	TGTGCCAGCAGTTTGACGGTGGGGGGAAATGGCAATCAGCCCCAGCATTTT	CASSLTVGGNGNQPQHF
once	TRBD1	TRBV30	TRBJ1-3	TGTGCCTGGAGTTTCCCCGGGACAGGCAGTAACACCATATATTTT	CAWSFPGTGSNTIYF
-	-	TRBV11-2	TRBJ2-7	TGTGCCAGCAGCTTCGGGGGTTCCGTCTACGAGCAGTACTTC	CASSFGGSVYEQYF
-	TRBD1	TRBV6-5	TRBJ1-4	TGTGCCACCTCACAGGGGGGAACTAATGAAAAACTGTTTTTT	CATSQGGTNEKLFF
-	TRBD1	TRBV7-2	TRBJ1-5	TGTGCCAGCAGCTTAAAGACAGGGCTGGAACAGCCCCAGCATTTT	CASSLKTGLEQPQHF
-	-	TRBV27	TRBJ1-6	TGTGCCAGCCGGCACACGGGTACAGGTTCACCCCTCCACTTT	CASRHTGTGSPLHF
-	-	TRBV11-2	TRBJ2-3	TGTGCCAGCAGCAAGATAACTGGGGGGGCTGCAGATACGCAGTATTTT	CASSKITGGAADTQYF
-	TRBD1	TRBV2	TRBJ2-2	TGTGCCAGCAGTCCCACCGGGGACAGGGGGGGCACCGGGGAGCTGTTTTTT	CASSPTGDRGGTGELFF
-	-	TRBV7-9	TRBJ1-1	TGTGCCAGCAGCTTAGCGTCCAGGGACACTGAAGCTTTCTTT	CASSLASRDTEAFF
-	TRBD1	TRBV30	TRBJ2-5	TGTGCCTGGAGTCGTGCGACAGGGAGTCAAGAGACCCAGTACTTC	CAWSRATGSQETQYF
-	-	TRBV27	TRBJ1-5	TGTGCCAGCAGTTCCCGCGGACAGAACAATCAGCCCCAGCATTTT	CASSSRGQNNQPQHF
-	-	TRBV4-1	TRBJ1-1	TGCGCCAGCAGCCAAGATCTATACAACACTGAAGCTTTCTTT	CASSQDLYNTEAFF
-	TRBD1	TRBV11-3	TRBJ2-1	TGTGCCAGCAGCTTATCGGGGCCCGGGACAGGGGGTAATGAGCAGTTCTTC	CASSLSGPGTGGNEQFF
-	-	TRBV21-1	TRBJ2-1	TGTGCCAGCAGCAATAGAGCTAGCGGGGGGGCGGACAATGAGCAGTTCTTC	CASSNRASGGADNEQFF
-	TRBD1	TRBV6-2/TRBV6-3	TRBJ2-1	TGTGCCAGCAGTTACGACAGGGGGACCTACAATGAGCAGTTCTTC	CASSYDRGTYNEQFF
-	TRBD2	TRBV5-1	TRBJ2-7	TGCGCCAGCAGCTTGGAAGGGACTAGCGGGGGACGGGAGCAGTACTTC	CASSLEGTSGGREQYF
once	-	TRBV28	TRBJ1-2	TGTGCCAGCGCTCGGGGGGCGTTTGGCTACACCTTC	CASARGAFGYTF
-	-	TRBV2	TRBJ1-1	TGTGCCAGCAGTGGGACTAGGAACACTGAAGCTTTCTTT	CASSGTRNTEAFF
-	-	TRBV7-2	TRBJ2-3	TGTGCCAGCAGCGGGGGCGCCCCAGATACGCAGTATTTT	CASSGGAPDTQYF
-	-	TRBV5-8	TRBJ1-1	TGTGCCAGCAGCTTGGAGCCGACAGTAACTGAAGCTTTCTTT	CASSLEPTVTEAFF
-	TRBD2	TRBV12-5	TRBJ2-1	TGTGCTAGTGGGTCGGGACTAGCGGTTAATGAGCAGTTCTTC	CASGSGLAVNEQFF
few	TRBD1	TRBV7-7	TRBJ2-2	TGTGCTAGCAGCCAGGGACAGGGATCCCCCGGGGAGCTGTTTTTT	CASSQGQGSPGELFF
-	TRBD2	TRBV4-1	TRBJ2-1	TGCGCCAGCAGCGGTGGACTAGCGTCCAATGAGCAGTTCTTC	CASSGGLASNEQFF
-	-	TRBV4-1	TRBJ2-7	TGCGCCAGCAGCCAACTAGCCGGGGTCGGTCTATGGGAGCAGTACTTC	CASSQLAGVGLWEQYF
-	-	TRBV19	TRBJ2-6	TGTGCCAGTAGTATAGGGCAGTATGCCGGGGCCAACGTCCTGACTTTC	CASSIGQYAGANVLTF
once	TRBD1	TRBV3-1/TRBV3-2	TRBJ1-2	TGTGCCAGCAGCTTGGACAGGGGGACTGGCTACACCTTC	CASSLDRGTGYTF
-	-	TRBV27	TRBJ1-2	TGTGCCAGCAGAACGGACAGAGGAGACTACACCTTC	CASRTDRGDYTF